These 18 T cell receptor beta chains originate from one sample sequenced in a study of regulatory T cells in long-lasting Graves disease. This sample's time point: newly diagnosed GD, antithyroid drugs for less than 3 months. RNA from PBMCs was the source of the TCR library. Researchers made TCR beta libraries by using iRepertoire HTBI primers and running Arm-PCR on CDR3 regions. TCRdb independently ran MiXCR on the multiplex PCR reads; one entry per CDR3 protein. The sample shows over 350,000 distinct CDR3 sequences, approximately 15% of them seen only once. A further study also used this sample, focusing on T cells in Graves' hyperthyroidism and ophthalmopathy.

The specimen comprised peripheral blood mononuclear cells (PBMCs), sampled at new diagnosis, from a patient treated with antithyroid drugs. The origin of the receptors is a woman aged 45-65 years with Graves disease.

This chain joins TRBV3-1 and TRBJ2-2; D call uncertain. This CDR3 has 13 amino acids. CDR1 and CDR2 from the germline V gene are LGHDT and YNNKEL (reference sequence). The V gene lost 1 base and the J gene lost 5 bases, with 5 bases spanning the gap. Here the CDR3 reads CASSQVTTGELFF. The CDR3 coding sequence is TGTGCCAGCAGCCAAGTAACTACCGGGGAGCTGTTTTTT.

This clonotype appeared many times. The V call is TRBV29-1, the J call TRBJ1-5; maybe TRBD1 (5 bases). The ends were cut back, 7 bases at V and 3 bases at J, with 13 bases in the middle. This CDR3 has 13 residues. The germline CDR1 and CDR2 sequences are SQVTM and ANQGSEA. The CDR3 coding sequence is TGCAGCGCGCAGGGCGAGAACAATCAGCCCCAGCATTTT. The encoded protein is CSAQGENNQPQHF.

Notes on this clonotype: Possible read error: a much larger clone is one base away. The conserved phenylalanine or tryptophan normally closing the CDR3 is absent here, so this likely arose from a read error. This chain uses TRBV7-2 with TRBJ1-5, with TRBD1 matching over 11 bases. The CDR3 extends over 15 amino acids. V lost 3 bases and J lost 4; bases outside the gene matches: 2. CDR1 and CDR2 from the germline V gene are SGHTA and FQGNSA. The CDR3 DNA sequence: TGTGCCAGCAGCTTCGGACAGGGGGCGAATCAGCCCCAGCATTGT. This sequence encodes CASSFGQGANQPQHC.

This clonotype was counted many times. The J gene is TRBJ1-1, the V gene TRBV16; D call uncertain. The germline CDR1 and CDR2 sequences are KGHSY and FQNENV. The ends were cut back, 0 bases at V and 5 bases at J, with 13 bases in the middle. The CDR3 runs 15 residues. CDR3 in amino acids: CASSQSMKAMTEAFF. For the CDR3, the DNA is TGTGCCAGCAGCCAATCGATGAAGGCCATGACTGAAGCTTTCTTT.

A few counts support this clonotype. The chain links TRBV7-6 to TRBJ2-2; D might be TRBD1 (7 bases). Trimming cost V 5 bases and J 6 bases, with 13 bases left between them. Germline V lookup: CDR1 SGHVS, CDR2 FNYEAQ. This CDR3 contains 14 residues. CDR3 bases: TGTGCCAGCAGCCAGGGGGGTTTTGCCGGGGAGCTGTTTTTT. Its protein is CASSQGGFAGELFF.

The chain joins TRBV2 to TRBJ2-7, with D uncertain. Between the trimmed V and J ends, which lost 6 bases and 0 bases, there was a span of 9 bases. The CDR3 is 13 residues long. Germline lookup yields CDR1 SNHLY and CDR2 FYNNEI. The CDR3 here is CASRVDSSYEQYF. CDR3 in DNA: TGTGCCAGCAGGGTCGATAGCTCCTACGAGCAGTACTTC. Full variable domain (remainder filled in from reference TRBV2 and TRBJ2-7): EPEVTQTPSHQVTQMGQEVILRCVPISNHLYFYWYRQILGQKVEFLVSFYNNEISEKSEIFDDQFSVERPDGSNFTLKIRSTKLEDSAMYFCASRVDSSYEQYFGPGTRLTVT.

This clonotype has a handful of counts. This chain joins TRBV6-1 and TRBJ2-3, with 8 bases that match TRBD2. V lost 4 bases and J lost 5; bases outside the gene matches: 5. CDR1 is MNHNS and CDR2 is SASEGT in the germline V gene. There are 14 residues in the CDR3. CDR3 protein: CASSAGGGGDTQYF. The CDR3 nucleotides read TGTGCCAGCAGTGCCGGGGGGGGGGGAGATACGCAGTATTTT.

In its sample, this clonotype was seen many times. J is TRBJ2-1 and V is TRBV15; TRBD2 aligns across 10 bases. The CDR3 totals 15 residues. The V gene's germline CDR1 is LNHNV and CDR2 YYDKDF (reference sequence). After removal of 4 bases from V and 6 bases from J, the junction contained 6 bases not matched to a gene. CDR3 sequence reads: CATSTKREGGNEQFF. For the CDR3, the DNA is TGTGCCACCAGCACGAAGCGGGAGGGCGGCAATGAGCAGTTCTTC. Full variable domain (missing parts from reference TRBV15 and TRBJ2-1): DAMVIQNPRYQVTQFGKPVTLSCSQTLNHNVMYWYQQKSSQAPKLLFHYYDKDFNNEADTPDNFQSRRPNTSFCFLDIRSPGLGDTAMYLCATSTKREGGNEQFFGPGTRLTVL.

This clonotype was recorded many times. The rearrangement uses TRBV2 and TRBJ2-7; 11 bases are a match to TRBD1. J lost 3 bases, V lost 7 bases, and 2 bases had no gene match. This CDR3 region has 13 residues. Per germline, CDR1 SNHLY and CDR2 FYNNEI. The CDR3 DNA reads TGTGCCAGCACAGGGACAGGGGGCTACGAGCAGTACTTC. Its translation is CASTGTGGYEQYF.

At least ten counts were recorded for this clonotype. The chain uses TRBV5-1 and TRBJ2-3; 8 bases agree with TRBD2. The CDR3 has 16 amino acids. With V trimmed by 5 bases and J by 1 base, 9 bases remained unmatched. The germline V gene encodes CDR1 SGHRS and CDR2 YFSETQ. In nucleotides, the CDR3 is TGCGCCAGCAGTGATAGCGGGACCACTGGCACAGATACGCAGTATTTT. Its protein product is CASSDSGTTGTDTQYF.

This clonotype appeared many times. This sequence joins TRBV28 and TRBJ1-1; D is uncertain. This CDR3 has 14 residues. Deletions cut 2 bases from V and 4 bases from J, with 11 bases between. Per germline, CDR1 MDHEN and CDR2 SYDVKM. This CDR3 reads CASSLKGAITEAFF. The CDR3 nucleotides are TGTGCCAGCAGTTTAAAGGGAGCGATCACTGAAGCTTTCTTT. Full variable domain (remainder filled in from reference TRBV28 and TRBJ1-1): DVKVTQSSRYLVKRTGEKVFLECVQDMDHENMFWYRQDPGLGLRLIYFSYDVKMKEKGDIPEGYSVSREKKERFSLILESASTNQTSMYLCASSLKGAITEAFFGQGTRLTVV.

The chain's CDR3 is CAWSRLAGGLEQFF. The CDR3 DNA reads as TGTGCCTGGAGTAGACTAGCGGGAGGTCTTGAGCAGTTCTTC. The rearrangement links TRBV30 to TRBJ2-1; 13 positions agree with TRBD2. Germline CDR1 reads GTSNPN; CDR2 reads SVGIG (reference sequence). Unmatched junction bases numbered 4, after V lost 2 bases and J lost 9 bases. This CDR3 spans 14 amino acids.

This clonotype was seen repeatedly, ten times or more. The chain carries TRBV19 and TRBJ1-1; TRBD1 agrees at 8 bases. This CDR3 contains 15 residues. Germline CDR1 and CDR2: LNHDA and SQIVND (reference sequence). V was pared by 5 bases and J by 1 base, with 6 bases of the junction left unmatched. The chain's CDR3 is CASSESGGWNTEAFF. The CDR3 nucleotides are TGTGCCAGTAGTGAATCAGGGGGCTGGAACACTGAAGCTTTCTTT.

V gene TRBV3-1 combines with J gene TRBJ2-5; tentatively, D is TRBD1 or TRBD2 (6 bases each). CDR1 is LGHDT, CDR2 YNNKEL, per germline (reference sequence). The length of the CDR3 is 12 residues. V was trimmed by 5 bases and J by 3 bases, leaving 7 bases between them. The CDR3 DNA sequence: TGTGCCAGCAGCAGGGGGGAAGAGACCCAGTACTTC. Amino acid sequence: CASSRGEETQYF.

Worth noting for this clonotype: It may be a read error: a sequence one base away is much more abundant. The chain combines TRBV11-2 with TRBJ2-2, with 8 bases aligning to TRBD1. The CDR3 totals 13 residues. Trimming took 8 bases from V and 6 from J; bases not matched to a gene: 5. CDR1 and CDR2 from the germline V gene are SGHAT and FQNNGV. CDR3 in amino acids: CASGQGNAGELFF. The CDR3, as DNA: TGTGCCAGCGGACAGGGAAACGCCGGGGAGCTGTTTTTT. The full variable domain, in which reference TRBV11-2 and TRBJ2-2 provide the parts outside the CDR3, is EAGVAQSPRYKIIEKRQSVAFWCNPISGHATLYWYQQILGQGPKLLIQFQNNGVVDDSQLPKDRFSAERLKGVDSTLKIQPAKLEDSAVYLCASGQGNAGELFFGEGSRLTVL.

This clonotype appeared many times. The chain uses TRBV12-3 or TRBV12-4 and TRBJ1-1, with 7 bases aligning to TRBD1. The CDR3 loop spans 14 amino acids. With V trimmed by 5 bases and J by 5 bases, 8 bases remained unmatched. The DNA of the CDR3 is TGTGCCAGCAGTCCGTATTACAGGGGAACTGAAGCTTTCTTT. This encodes CASSPYYRGTEAFF.

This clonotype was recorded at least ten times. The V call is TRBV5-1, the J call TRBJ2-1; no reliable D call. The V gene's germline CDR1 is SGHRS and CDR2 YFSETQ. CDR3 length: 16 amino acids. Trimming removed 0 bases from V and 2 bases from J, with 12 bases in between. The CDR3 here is CASSLGLIKTYNEQFF. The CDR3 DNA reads TGCGCCAGCAGCTTGGGGCTAATCAAAACCTACAATGAGCAGTTCTTC.

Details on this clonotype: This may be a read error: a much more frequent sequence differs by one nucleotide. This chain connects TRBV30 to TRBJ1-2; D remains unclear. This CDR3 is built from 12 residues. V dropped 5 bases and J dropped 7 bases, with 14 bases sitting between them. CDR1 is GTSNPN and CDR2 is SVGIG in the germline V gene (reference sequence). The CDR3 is CAWSRWGGGYTF. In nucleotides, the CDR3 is TGTGCCTGGTCTAGATGGGGAGGTGGCTACACCTTC.